The clone carrying this T cell receptor (beta chain) came up many times. The data stem from a study of glioma-infiltrating T cells. The iRepertoire nested amplicon-rescue multiplex PCR amplified TCR alpha and beta CDR3s from RNA. From the multiplex PCR reads, TCRdb called clonotypes with MiXCR, one entry per CDR3 protein. The repertoire holds more than 350,000 distinct CDR3 sequences, with around 45% as singletons. Sequenced sample: glioma tissue, nonneoplastic brain tissue, or PBMCs (not recorded which). The TCR was taken from a human donor with low-grade glioma or glioblastoma, undergoing nonglioma brain surgery, or in good health (not recorded which).

The CDR3: CSATTGINSPLHF. The CDR3, as DNA: TGCAGTGCAACGACGGGGATCAATTCACCCCTCCACTTT. The chain uses TRBV20-1 and TRBJ1-6, with no clear D. The CDR3 contains 13 residues. V gave up 6 bases and J gave up 7 bases, with 13 bases separating them. The germline CDR1 and CDR2 sequences are DFQATT and SNEGSKA (reference sequence).